This T cell receptor beta chain was documented in a study of blood T cell repertoires in COVID-19. Study information: Acute and convalescent COVID-19 specimens originated in the United States, Italy and Spain.

Germline V gene sequence: CDR1 DFQATT, CDR2 SNEGSKA (reference sequence). V was cut by 6 bases and J by 2 bases, with 7 bases left in between. The CDR3 is made up of 11 amino acids. Assay used: immunoSEQ multiplex PCR; TCRdb lists only in-frame clones, some missing. Of 150,000 to 200,000 clones listed, roughly four fifths are singletons. Specimen: peripheral blood. This rearrangement joins TRBV20-1 to TRBJ1-2, with a possible D match to TRBD1 (5 bases). This TCR came from a man aged 55 to 70 with active or convalescent COVID-19. The CDR3 DNA follows: TGCAGTGCCCAGGGCAACTATGGCTACACCTTC. It is translated as CSAQGNYGYTF.